Shown below are 3 T cell receptor beta chains from a single sample sequenced in a study of CD8 T cells in ankylosing spondylitis. TCRdb recomputed calls from the 5' RACE reads with MiXCR, one row per CDR3 protein. The table has about 160,000 distinct CDR3 sequences, around 17% seen once. The sample taken for sequencing was blood, either unsorted or a sorted T cell fraction (not recorded which). Source of these receptors: a male donor with ankylosing spondylitis or in good health (not recorded which).

In its sample, this clonotype was seen many times. The gene calls are TRBV12-3 or TRBV12-4 and TRBJ1-6; D is possibly TRBD1 (5 bases). This CDR3 has 15 residues. Trimming stripped 3 bases from V and 7 bases from J, with 13 bases between. CDR3 loop: CASSLRGSGNSPLHF. The DNA for the CDR3 is TGTGCCAGCAGTTTGAGGGGTTCGGGGAATTCACCCCTCCACTTT.

Concerning this clonotype itself: A read error may produce the germline difference seen at one junction end. V and J are TRBV5-4 and TRBJ1-6, with 9 bases aligning to TRBD1. The CDR3 has 16 amino acids. Per the germline V gene, CDR1 is SGHNT and CDR2 is YYREEE (reference sequence). CDR3 DNA sequence: TGTGCCAGCAGGAATACTCCGAAACAGGGGGCGTCACTCCTCCACTTT. Protein product: CASRNTPKQGASLLHF.

In this sample, this clonotype turned up a few times. This sequence joins TRBV7-2 and TRBJ1-5; TRBD1 might be the D (5 bases). V lost 7 bases to trimming and J lost 2 bases, with 9 bases between them. CDR1 and CDR2 (germline): SGHTA, FQGNSA. The CDR3 spans 13 residues. CDR3 in DNA: TGTGCCAGCACCGTACAGGGCAATCAGCCCCAGCATTTT. It is translated as CASTVQGNQPQHF.